The entry below gives a single T cell receptor beta chain sequence along with its context. Its antigen is still unknown. The germline V gene has CDR1 MNHNS and CDR2 SASEGT. After removal of 1 base from V and 5 bases from J, the junction contained 4 bases not matched to a gene. This CDR3 spans 15 amino acids. The record originates from a study of shared clonotypes between healthy human individuals. Study-level findings and limits: Generally, estimated richness proved larger in naive subsets than it did in memory subsets.

The study ran the assay at deep level. Produced via immunoSEQ multiplex PCR; TCRdb's table is partial and in-frame only. The data contain 2 million to 2.5 million clones, 80% to 95% of them seen just once; the ten biggest clones take up 0.36%. The chain combines TRBV6-1 with TRBJ2-5; 10 bases fit TRBD2. The sequenced sample consisted of naive CD4+ T cells from PBMCs. The subset is: CD45RA+ positively selected. The receptor's source is a man aged 18 to 29 in good health. Some clones in this sample may be carry-over from other donors' samples. CDR3 residues: CASSEGGSGRETQYF. The CDR3 bases are TGTGCCAGCAGTGAAGGCGGTAGCGGGAGGGAGACCCAGTACTTC.